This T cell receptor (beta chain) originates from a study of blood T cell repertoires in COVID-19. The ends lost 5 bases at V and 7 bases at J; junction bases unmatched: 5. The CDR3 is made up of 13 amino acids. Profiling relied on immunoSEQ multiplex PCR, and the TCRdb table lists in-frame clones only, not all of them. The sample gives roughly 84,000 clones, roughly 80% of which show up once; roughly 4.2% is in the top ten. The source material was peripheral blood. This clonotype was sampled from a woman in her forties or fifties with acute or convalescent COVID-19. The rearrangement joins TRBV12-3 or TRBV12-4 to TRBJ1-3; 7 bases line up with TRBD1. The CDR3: CASSPGQRNTIYF. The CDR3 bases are TGTGCCAGCAGTCCGGGACAGCGGAACACCATATATTTT.